This record covers a single T cell receptor beta chain. Its specificity is not known. The data are from a study of persistence of HIV-infected CD4 T cells. Study summary: Donors were ART-treated; their CMV- and Gag-responding CD4+ T cells were isolated.

Germline lookup yields CDR1 LNHDA and CDR2 SQIVND (reference sequence). Trimming took off 1 base at V and 3 bases at J, with 7 bases between the two ends. The CDR3 length is 13 residues. The immunoSEQ assay was version 4, run in survey mode. Template was genomic DNA at roughly 9.6 ng/uL, with up to about 1 ug used per sample. Only in-frame clones appear in the TCRdb table, and some are missing; sequencing was by immunoSEQ multiplex PCR. The table shows 35,000 to 45,000 clones, with 80% occurring only once. The stimulus was lysate of CMV-infected fibroblasts, about 11 ug/mL. Sorted nonresponding memory CD4+ T cells were CD40L-negative, CD69-negative, CD45RO-high. For at least 4 years, plasma HIV-1 RNA was undetectable (<50 copies/mL). Before stimulation, PBMCs underwent CD8+ T cell depletion.

The chain links TRBV19 to TRBJ2-7; D might be TRBD2 (5 bases). This TCR was sampled from an adult man with HIV who was CMV-seropositive. The material was CD4+ T cells sorted from PBMCs after roughly 19-hour stimulation, obtained from a patient who received antiretroviral therapy. This chain's CDR3 is CASSIGGLYEQYF. The CDR3 nucleotides are TGTGCCAGTAGTATAGGAGGGCTCTACGAGCAGTACTTC.